This section outlines one T cell receptor (beta chain) sequence together with its context. Its antigen is undetermined. This sample is drawn from a study of cytomegalovirus exposure and HLA in healthy donors. Findings of the study overall: Productive status was seen about 87% or about 30% of the time for most TCR beta V segments in an earlier analysis. An observed cluster of highly shared sequence variants was recorded as a likely sequencing artifact. The study put some 150 TCR beta chains on its list as cytomegalovirus-associated. TCR beta V- and J-gene trimming was later associated with a missense DCLRE1C variant.

This CDR3 region has 18 residues. With 5 bases removed from V and 0 bases from J, the gap between germline ends came to 20 bases. Germline V gene lookup returns CDR1 GTSNPN and CDR2 SVGIG (reference sequence). It was with 60 Vbeta and 13 Jbeta primers that the PCR ran. Produced via immunoSEQ multiplex PCR; TCRdb's table is partial and in-frame only. The sample has around 140,000 clones; around 82% are singletons. The chain is built from TRBV30 and TRBJ2-6; TRBD1 might be the D (5 bases). The receptor was derived from a woman aged 18-29 years in good health and CMV-seropositive. The sample taken for sequencing was PBMCs. In DNA form, the CDR3 reads TGTGCCTGGCCCCAGAACACAGGTTTTCGCTCTGGGGCCAACGTCCTGACTTTC. Protein sequence: CAWPQNTGFRSGANVLTF.